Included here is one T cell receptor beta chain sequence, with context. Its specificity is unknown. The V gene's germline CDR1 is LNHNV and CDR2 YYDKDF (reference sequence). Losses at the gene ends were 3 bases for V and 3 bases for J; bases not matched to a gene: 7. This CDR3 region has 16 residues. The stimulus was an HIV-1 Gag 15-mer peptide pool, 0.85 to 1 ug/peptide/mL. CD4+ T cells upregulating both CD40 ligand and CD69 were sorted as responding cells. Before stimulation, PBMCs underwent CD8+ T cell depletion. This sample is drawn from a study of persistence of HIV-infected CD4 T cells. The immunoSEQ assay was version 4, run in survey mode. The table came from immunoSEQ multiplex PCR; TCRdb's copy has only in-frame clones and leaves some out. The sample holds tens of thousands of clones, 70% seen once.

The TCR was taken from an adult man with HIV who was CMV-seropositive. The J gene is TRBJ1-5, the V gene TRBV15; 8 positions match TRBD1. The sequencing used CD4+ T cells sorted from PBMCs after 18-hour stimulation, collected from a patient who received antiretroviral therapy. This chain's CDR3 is CATSSGRTGTNQPQHF. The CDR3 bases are TGTGCCACCAGCAGCGGGAGGACAGGGACCAATCAGCCCCAGCATTTT.